This T cell receptor beta chain was identified during a study of identical twins. Study conclusions and caveats: Abundant cord blood beta clonotypes carried fewer insertions; memory repertoires showed none. The models systematically underestimated how much out-of-frame TCR alpha was shared in monozygotic twins.

Template switching added a universal primer site; cDNA carried unique molecular identifiers. TCRdb processed the 5' RACE reads anew with MiXCR; each CDR3 protein has one entry. The sample consists of 200,000 to 250,000 distinct CDR3 sequences, approximately 7% of them appearing once. Only a few counts were recorded for this clonotype. Its target is unknown. CDR1 and CDR2 (germline): MDHEN, SYDVKM. The CDR3 covers 14 residues. Trimming cost V 7 bases and J 4 bases, with 14 bases left between them. The data were also submitted as part of a second study, on yellow fever vaccine responses in identical twins. That report notes: The authors reported partly convergent, partly personalized vaccine responses in identical twins.

V and J are TRBV28 and TRBJ1-5, with D unresolved. The sequencing sample was made of memory (CD45RO+) T cells sorted from blood. The receptor's source is a woman between 18 and 29 years old in good health. This chain's CDR3 is CASTQAGNNQPQHF. CDR3 nucleotide sequence: TGTGCCAGCACCCAAGCGGGGAATAATCAGCCCCAGCATTTT.